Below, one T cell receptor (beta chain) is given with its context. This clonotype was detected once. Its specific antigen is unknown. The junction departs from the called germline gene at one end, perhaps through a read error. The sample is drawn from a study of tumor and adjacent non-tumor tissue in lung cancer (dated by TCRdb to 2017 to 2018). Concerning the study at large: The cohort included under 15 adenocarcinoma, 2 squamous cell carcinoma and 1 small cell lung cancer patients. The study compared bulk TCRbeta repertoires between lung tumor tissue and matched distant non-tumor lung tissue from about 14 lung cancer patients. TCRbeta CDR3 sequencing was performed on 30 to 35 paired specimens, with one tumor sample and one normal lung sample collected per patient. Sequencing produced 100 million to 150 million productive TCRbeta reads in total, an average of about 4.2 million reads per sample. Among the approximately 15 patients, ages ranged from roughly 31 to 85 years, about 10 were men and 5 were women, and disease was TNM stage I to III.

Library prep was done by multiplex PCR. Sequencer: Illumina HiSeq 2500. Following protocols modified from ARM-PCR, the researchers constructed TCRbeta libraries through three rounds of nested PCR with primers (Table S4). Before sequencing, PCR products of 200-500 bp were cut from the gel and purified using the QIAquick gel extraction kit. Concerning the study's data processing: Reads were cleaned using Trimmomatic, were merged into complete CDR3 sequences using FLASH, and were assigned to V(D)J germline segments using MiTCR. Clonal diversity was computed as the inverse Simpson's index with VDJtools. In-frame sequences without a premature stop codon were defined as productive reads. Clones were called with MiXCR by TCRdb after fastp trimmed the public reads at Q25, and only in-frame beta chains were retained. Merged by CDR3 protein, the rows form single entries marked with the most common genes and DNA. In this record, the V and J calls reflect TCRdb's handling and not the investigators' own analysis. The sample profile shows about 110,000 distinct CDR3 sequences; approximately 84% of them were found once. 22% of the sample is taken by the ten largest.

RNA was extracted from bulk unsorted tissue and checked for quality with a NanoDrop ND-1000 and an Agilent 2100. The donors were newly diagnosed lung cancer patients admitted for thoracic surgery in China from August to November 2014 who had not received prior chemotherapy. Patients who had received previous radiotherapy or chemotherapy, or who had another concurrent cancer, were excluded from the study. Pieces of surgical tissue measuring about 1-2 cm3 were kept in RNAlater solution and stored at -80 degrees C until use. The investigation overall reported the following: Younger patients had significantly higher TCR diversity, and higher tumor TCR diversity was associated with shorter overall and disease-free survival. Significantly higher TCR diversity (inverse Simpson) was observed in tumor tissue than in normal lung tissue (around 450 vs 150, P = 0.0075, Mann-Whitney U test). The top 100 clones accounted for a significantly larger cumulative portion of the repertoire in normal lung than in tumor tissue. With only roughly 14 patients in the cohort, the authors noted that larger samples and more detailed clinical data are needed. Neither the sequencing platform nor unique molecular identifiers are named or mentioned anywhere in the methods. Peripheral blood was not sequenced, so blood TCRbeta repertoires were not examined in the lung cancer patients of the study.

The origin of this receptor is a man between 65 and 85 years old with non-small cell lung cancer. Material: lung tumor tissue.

The DNA is TGCGCCAGCAGCCAAGATTTAGGGGCTGGAAATGAGCAGATCTTC. It is translated as CASSQDLGAGNEQIF. The chain was built from TRBV4-3 and TRBJ2-1, with TRBD1 as a weak D call on 5 bases. Reading from cysteine to phenylalanine, the CDR3 counts 15 amino acids. Kept here is only the CDR3 DNA, which spans 45 bases and is read in frame from base 1. The germline V gene yields LGHNA for CDR1 and YSLEER for CDR2.